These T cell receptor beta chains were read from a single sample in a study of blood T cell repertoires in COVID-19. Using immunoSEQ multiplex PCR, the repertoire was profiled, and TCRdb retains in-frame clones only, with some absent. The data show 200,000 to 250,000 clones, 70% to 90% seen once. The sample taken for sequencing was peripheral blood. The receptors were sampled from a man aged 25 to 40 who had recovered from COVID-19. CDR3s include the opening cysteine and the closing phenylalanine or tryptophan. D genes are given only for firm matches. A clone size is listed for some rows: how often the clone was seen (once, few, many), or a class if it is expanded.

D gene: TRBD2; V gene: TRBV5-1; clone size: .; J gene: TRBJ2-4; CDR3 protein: CASSFRSGGSKNIQYF; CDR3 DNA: TGCGCCAGCAGCTTCCGGAGCGGGGGATCAAAAAACATTCAGTACTTC
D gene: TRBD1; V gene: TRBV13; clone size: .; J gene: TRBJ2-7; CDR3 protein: CASSLRQGTGEQYF; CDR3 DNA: TGTGCCAGCAGCTTACGACAGGGAACCGGCGAGCAGTACTTC
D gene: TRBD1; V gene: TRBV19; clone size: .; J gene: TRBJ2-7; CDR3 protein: CASSIATGGAYEQYF; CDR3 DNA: TGTGCCAGTAGTATAGCGACAGGGGGCGCGTACGAGCAGTACTTC
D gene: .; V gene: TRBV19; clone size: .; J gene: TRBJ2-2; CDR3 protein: CASTPARTAPGELFF; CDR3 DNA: TGTGCCAGTACCCCGGCCCGGACAGCCCCCGGGGAGCTGTTTTTT
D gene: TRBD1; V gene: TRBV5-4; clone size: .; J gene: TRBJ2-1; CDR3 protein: CASSGTGQGYDEQFF; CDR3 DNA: TGTGCCAGCAGCGGTACGGGACAGGGGTATGATGAGCAGTTCTTC
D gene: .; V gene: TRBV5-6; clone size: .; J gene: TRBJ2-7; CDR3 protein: CASSLVLRTDYEQYF; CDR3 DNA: TGTGCCAGCAGCTTGGTTTTGAGGACAGACTACGAGCAGTACTTC
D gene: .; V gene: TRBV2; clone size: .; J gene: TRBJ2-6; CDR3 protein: CASSDGGPGANVLTF; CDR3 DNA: TGTGCCAGCAGTGACGGAGGCCCTGGGGCCAACGTCCTGACTTTC
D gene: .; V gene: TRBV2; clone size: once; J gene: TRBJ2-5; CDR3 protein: CASSGGNKETQYF; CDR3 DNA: TGTGCCAGCAGTGGAGGAAACAAAGAGACCCAGTACTTC
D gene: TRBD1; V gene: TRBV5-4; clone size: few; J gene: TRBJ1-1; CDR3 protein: CASSLRGRAVMNTEAFF; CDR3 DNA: TGTGCCAGCAGCTTAAGGGGGCGCGCGGTGATGAACACTGAAGCTTTCTTT
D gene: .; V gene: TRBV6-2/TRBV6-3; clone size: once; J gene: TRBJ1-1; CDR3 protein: CASSFSRGETEAFF; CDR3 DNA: TGTGCCAGCAGTTTCTCCCGGGGGGAGACTGAAGCTTTCTTT
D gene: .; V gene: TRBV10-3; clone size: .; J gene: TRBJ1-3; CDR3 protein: CAISDRGSGNTIYF; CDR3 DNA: TGTGCCATCAGTGACCGTGGGAGTGGAAACACCATATATTTT
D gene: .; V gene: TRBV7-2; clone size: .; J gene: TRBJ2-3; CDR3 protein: CASSLARSTDTQYF; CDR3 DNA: TGTGCCAGCAGCTTAGCGCGAAGCACAGATACGCAGTATTTT
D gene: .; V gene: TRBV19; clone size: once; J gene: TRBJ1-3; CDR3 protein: CASSIDWDLHSGNTIYF; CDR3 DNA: TGTGCCAGTAGTATAGATTGGGACTTACACTCTGGAAACACCATATATTTT
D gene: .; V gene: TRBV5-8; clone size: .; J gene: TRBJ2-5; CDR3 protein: CASRSSLRETQYF; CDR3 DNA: TGTGCCAGCAGATCCTCTCTCCGAGAGACCCAGTACTTC
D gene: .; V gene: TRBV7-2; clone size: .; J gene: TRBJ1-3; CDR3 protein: CASSFGTSGNTIYF; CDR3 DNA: TGTGCCAGCAGCTTCGGGACAAGCGGAAACACCATATATTTT
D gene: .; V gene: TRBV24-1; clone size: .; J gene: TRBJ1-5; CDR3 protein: CATSDLGEGNQPQHF; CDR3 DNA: TGTGCCACCAGTGATTTGGGGGAGGGCAATCAGCCCCAGCATTTT
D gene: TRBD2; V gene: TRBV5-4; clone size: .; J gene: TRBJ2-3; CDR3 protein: CASSSAGELGTDTQYF; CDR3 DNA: TGTGCCAGCAGCTCCGCGGGGGAGTTGGGCACAGATACGCAGTATTTT
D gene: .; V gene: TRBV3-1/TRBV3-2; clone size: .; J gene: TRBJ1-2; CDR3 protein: CASSQEEGDYGYTF; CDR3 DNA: TGTGCCAGCAGCCAAGAGGAGGGAGACTATGGCTACACCTTC
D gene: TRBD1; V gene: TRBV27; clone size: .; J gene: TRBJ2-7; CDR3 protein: CASSVSPQGASYEQYF; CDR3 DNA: TGTGCCAGCAGTGTATCCCCACAGGGGGCGTCCTACGAGCAGTACTTC
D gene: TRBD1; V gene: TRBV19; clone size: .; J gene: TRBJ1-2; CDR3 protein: CASRQGEFSYGYTF; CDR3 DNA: TGTGCCAGTCGTCAGGGGGAGTTTAGCTATGGCTACACCTTC
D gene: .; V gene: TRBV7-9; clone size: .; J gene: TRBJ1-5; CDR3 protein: CASSGVGGGGNQPQHF; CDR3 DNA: TGTGCCAGCAGCGGCGTCGGAGGTGGGGGCAATCAGCCCCAGCATTTT
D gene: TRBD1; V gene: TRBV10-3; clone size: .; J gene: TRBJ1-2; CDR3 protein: CAIRALGTGGEGYTF; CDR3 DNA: TGTGCCATCAGGGCCCTAGGGACAGGGGGCGAGGGCTACACCTTC
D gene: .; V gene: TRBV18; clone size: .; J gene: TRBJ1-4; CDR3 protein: CASSPLRTEDEKLFF; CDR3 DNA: TGTGCCAGCTCACCTCTGCGGACTGAGGATGAAAAACTGTTTTTT
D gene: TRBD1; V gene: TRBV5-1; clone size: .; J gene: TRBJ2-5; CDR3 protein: CASSLPGQLQETQYF; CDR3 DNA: TGCGCCAGCAGCTTACCGGGACAGCTACAAGAGACCCAGTACTTC
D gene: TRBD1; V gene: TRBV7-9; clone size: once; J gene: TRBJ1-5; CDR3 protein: CASSSKPGQGINQPQHF; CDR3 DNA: TGTGCCAGCAGCTCTAAACCGGGACAGGGTATCAATCAGCCCCAGCATTTT
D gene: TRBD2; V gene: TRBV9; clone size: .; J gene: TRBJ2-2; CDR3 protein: CASSVATWSGMGELFF; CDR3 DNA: TGTGCCAGCAGCGTAGCCACGTGGAGCGGGATGGGGGAGCTGTTTTTT
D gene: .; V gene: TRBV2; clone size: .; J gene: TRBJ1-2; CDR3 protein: CASSGRGEGVYTF; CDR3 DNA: TGTGCCAGCAGCGGAAGGGGGGAGGGTGTCTACACCTTC
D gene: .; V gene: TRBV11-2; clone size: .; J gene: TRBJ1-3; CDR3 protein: CASSGSGEFSGNTIYF; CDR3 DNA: TGTGCCAGCAGCGGGTCAGGGGAGTTCTCTGGAAACACCATATATTTT
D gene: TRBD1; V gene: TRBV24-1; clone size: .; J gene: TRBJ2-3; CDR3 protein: CATSDIRGTGPNTQYF; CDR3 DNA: TGTGCCACCAGTGACATTAGGGGGACAGGGCCGAATACGCAGTATTTT
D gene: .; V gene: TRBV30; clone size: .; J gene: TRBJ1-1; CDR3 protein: CAWTDTEAFF; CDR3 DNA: TGTGCCTGGACCGACACTGAAGCTTTCTTT
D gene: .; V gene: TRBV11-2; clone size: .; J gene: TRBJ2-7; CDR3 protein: CASSFVEVRSYEQYF; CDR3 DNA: TGTGCCAGCAGCTTTGTAGAGGTCCGCTCCTACGAGCAGTACTTC
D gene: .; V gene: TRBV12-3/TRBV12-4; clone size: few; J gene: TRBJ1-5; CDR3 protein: CASSIGPLQPQHF; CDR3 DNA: TGTGCCAGCAGTATCGGTCCCCTTCAGCCCCAGCATTTT
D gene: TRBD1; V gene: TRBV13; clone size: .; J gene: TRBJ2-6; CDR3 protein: CASSSGTGGTGANVLTF; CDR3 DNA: TGTGCCAGCAGTTCAGGGACAGGGGGCACTGGGGCCAACGTCCTGACTTTC
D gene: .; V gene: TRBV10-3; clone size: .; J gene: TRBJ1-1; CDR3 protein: CAIRRAGWSTEAFF; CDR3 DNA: TGTGCCATCAGGAGGGCGGGGTGGAGTACTGAAGCTTTCTTT
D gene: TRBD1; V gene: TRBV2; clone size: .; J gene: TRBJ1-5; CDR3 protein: CASRNREGASQPQHF; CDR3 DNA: TGTGCCAGCAGAAATCGCGAGGGGGCAAGTCAGCCCCAGCATTTT
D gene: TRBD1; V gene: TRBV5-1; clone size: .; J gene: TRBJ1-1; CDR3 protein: CASSRTGTEAFF; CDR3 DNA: TGCGCCAGCAGCCGGACAGGGACTGAAGCTTTCTTT
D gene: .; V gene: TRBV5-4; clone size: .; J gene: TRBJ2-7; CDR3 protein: CASSTGSYEQYF; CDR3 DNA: TGTGCCAGCAGCACGGGCTCCTACGAGCAGTACTTC
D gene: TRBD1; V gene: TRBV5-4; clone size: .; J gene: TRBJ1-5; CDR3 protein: CASSFTGGDDQPQHF; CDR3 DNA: TGTGCCAGCAGCTTTACAGGGGGCGATGATCAGCCCCAGCATTTT
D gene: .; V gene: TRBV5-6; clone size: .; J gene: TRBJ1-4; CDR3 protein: CASSATRAGEKLFF; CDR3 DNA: TGTGCCAGCAGCGCCACTAGGGCAGGCGAAAAACTGTTTTTT
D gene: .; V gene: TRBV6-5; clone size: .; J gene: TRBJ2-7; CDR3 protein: CASRDYENEQYF; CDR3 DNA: TGTGCCAGCAGGGACTATGAGAACGAGCAGTACTTC
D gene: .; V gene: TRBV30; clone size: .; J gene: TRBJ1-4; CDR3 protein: CAWSGGRWEKLFF; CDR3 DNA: TGTGCCTGGAGTGGAGGGAGATGGGAAAAACTGTTTTTT
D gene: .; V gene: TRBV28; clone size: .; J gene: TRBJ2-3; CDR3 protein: CASSPPPGGSGDTQYF; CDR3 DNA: TGTGCCAGCAGTCCACCCCCAGGGGGGTCGGGAGATACGCAGTATTTT
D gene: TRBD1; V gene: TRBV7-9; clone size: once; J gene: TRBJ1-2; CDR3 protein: CASSFPTGAYGYTF; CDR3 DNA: TGTGCCAGCAGCTTCCCGACAGGGGCCTATGGCTACACCTTC
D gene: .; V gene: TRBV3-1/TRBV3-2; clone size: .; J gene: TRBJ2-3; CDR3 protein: CASSQDGGTNTQYF; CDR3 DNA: TGTGCCAGCAGCCAAGATGGGGGCACTAATACGCAGTATTTT
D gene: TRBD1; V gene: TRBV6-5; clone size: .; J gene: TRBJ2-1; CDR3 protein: CASTRGTGEYNEQFF; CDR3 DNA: TGTGCCAGCACCCGAGGGACAGGGGAATACAATGAGCAGTTCTTC
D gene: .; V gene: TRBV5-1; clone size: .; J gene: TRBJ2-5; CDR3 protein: CASKEGFQTQYF; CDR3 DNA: TGCGCCAGCAAGGAGGGCTTTCAGACCCAGTACTTC
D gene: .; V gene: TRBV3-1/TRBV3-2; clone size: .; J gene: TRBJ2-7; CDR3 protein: CASSQEYSSYEQYF; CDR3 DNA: TGTGCCAGCAGCCAAGAGTACAGCTCCTACGAGCAGTACTTC
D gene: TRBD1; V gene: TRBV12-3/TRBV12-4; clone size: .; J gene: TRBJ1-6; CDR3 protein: CANRDRASF; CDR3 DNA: TGTGCCAACCGGGACAGGGCTTCCTTT
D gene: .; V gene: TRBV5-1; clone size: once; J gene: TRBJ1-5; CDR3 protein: CASSLQSDQPQHF; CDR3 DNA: TGCGCCAGCAGCTTGCAATCGGATCAGCCCCAGCATTTT
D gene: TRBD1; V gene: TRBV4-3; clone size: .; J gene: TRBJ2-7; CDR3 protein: CASSQGKTGDSYEQYF; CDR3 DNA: TGCGCCAGCAGCCAAGGGAAGACAGGGGACTCCTACGAGCAGTACTTC
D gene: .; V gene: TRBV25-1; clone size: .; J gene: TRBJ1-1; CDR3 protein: CASSEYQGNTEAFF; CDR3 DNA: TGTGCCAGCAGTGAATATCAGGGAAACACTGAAGCTTTCTTT
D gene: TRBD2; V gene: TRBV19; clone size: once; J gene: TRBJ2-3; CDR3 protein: CASSIAVLAERTGTQYF; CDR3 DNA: TGTGCCAGTAGTATAGCAGTCCTAGCGGAGCGCACGGGAACGCAGTATTTT
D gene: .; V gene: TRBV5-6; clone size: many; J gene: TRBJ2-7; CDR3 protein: CASSWSRYEQYF; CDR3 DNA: TGTGCCAGCAGCTGGTCGCGCTACGAGCAGTACTTC
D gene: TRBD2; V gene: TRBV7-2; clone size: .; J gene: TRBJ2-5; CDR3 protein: CASSLLAGGGETQYF; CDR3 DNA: TGTGCCAGCAGCCTACTAGCGGGGGGCGGGGAGACCCAGTACTTC
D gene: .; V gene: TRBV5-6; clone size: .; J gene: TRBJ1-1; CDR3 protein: CASSLSGGVGNTEAFF; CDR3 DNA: TGTGCCAGCAGCTTGTCGGGGGGCGTAGGTAACACTGAAGCTTTCTTT
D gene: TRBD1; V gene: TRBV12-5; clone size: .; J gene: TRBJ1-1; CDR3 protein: CASGAGTVTEAFF; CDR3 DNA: TGTGCTAGTGGTGCGGGGACAGTCACTGAAGCTTTCTTT
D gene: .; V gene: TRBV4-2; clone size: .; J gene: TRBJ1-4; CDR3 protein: CASSQEGRTNEKLFF; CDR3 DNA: TGTGCCAGCAGCCAAGAGGGCAGAACTAATGAAAAACTGTTTTTT